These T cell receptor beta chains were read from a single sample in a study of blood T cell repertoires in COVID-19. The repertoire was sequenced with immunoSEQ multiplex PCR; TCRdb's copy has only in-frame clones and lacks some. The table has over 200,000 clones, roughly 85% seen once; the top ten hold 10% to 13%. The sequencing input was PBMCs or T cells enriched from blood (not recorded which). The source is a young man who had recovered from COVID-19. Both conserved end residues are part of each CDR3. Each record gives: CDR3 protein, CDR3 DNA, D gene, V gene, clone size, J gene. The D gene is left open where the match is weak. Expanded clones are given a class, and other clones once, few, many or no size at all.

CASSPGTDAGKQYF	TGTGCCAGCTCCCCCGGGACGGACGCGGGGAAGCAGTACTTC	.	TRBV18	.	TRBJ2-7
CSARRQGCF	TGCAGTGCTAGAAGGCAGGGTTGCTTC	.	TRBV20-1	.	TRBJ1-2
CASRAAYGGGSNQPQHF	TGCGCCAGCCGCGCCGCATACGGGGGGGGCAGCAATCAGCCCCAGCATTTT	.	TRBV7-4	.	TRBJ1-5
CASSPSGYGETQYF	TGTGCCAGCAGCCCCTCAGGGTACGGAGAGACCCAGTACTTC	.	TRBV3-1/TRBV3-2	.	TRBJ2-5
CASSSLRGPHGNTIYF	TGTGCCAGCAGCTCTCTCAGGGGACCCCACGGAAACACCATATATTTT	.	TRBV11-2	.	TRBJ1-3
CASSQDLAYSYEQYF	TGTGCCAGCAGCCAAGATCTAGCCTACAGCTACGAGCAGTACTTC	.	TRBV4-2	.	TRBJ2-7
CASSVDGGLGPEQYF	TGTGCCAGCAGCGTAGACGGGGGTCTCGGTCCCGAGCAGTACTTC	.	TRBV9	.	TRBJ2-7
CASSPAGDYGYTF	TGTGCCAGCAGCCCTGCGGGAGACTATGGCTACACCTTC	.	TRBV4-2	.	TRBJ1-2
CASRAHSNQPQHF	TGTGCCAGCAGAGCTCATAGCAATCAGCCCCAGCATTTT	.	TRBV28	.	TRBJ1-5
CASSLLFLVGGRRPQHF	TGTGCCAGCAGCCTCCTATTCCTGGTCGGGGGTCGGCGGCCCCAGCATTTT	.	TRBV7-9	.	TRBJ1-5
CATSRDYLTGQAFF	TGTGCCACCAGCAGAGATTATTTGACAGGGCAAGCTTTCTTT	TRBD1	TRBV15	.	TRBJ1-1
CASSNSGRASDTQYF	TGCGCCAGCAGTAATAGCGGGAGGGCCTCAGATACGCAGTATTTT	TRBD2	TRBV5-1	.	TRBJ2-3
CASRQIGDSANTGELFF	TGTGCCAGCAGACAGATCGGGGATTCGGCGAACACCGGGGAGCTGTTTTTT	.	TRBV7-2	.	TRBJ2-2
CASSKGRGASTDTQYF	TGTGCCAGTAGTAAAGGGCGGGGAGCTAGCACAGATACGCAGTATTTT	.	TRBV19	.	TRBJ2-3
CASRSGNSFASYEQYF	TGTGCCAGCAGGAGCGGGAATAGTTTCGCCTCCTACGAGCAGTACTTC	TRBD2	TRBV3-1/TRBV3-2	many	TRBJ2-7
CASSQDQNYGYTF	TGTGCCAGCAGCCAAGACCAGAACTATGGCTACACCTTC	.	TRBV3-1/TRBV3-2	.	TRBJ1-2
CASRTGGSRSYGYTF	TGTGCCAGTCGGACGGGCGGGTCCCGGAGCTATGGCTACACCTTC	.	TRBV19	.	TRBJ1-2
CASSLELGPGELFF	TGCGCCAGCAGCTTGGAATTGGGGCCCGGGGAGCTGTTTTTT	.	TRBV5-1	.	TRBJ2-2